This T cell receptor beta chain derives from a study of T cells in Graves' hyperthyroidism and ophthalmopathy. On the study more broadly: Peripheral blood specimens were obtained at initial diagnosis, prior to any treatment.

Findings and limits, study-wide: Expanded thyroid clonotypes (above 0.001) were mostly also found in blood.

This clonotype showed up just a few times. Its antigen is undetermined. Germline CDR1 reads DFQATT; CDR2 reads SNEGSKA (reference sequence). V dropped 1 base and J dropped 2; count of bases not matched to a gene: 6. The CDR3 length is 16 residues. Amplification targeted TCR beta CDR3 regions from RNA transcripts. The HTBI primer set served for first-round RT-PCR of the TCR CDR3. TCRdb fed the multiplex PCR reads into MiXCR, producing one record per CDR3 protein. The table lists approximately 690,000 distinct CDR3 sequences, less than 25% of them singletons. This chain uses TRBV20-1 with TRBJ2-1; 9 bases are shared with TRBD2. Input material: blood. The TCR comes from a man younger than 40 with Graves' ophthalmopathy. CDR3 sequence: CSARATASGTYNEQFF. The CDR3, as DNA: TGCAGTGCTAGAGCGACGGCTAGCGGGACCTACAATGAGCAGTTCTTC.